Here is one TCR beta chain with its context. This entry belongs to a study of radiotherapy plus CTLA-4 blockade in lung cancer. Sequencing used immunoSEQ multiplex PCR; TCRdb keeps in-frame clones, though not all of them. The table has approximately 52,000 clones, 77% seen once. V lost 1 base and J 4 bases, leaving 13 bases between the germline ends. The germline V gene has CDR1 SGHDN and CDR2 FVKESK. The CDR3 sequence is 15 residues long. V usage is TRBV14 and J usage is TRBJ1-1; D not certain. The sample in question was peripheral blood, obtained from a patient treated with radiotherapy plus ipilimumab. The TCR sequence derives from a human donor with non-small cell lung cancer whose response to radiotherapy plus ipilimumab could not be evaluated. The CDR3 loop reads CASSQVGGRVTEAFF. The CDR3 region has the DNA TGTGCCAGCAGCCAAGTCGGAGGGAGGGTCACTGAAGCTTTCTTT.